This is a list of T cell receptor beta chains from one sample in a study of shared T cell receptors in the human thymus. Using immunoSEQ multiplex PCR, the repertoire was profiled, and TCRdb retains in-frame clones only, with some absent. Of hundreds of thousands of clones listed, around 89% were seen once; the top ten hold about 0.01%. These data were also filed under a second study, of human thymus T cells.

Material for sequencing was thymocytes. The receptors derive from a boy in the first two years of life with a congenital heart defect. Each CDR3 is given with its conserved first and last residue. A D gene is named only where the DNA matches it firmly. Rows give clone size only sometimes, using once, few, many, or a class for an expanded clone.

d_gene	v_gene	len	abundance	j_gene	CDR3aa	CDR3nt
TRBD1	TRBV19	16	once	TRBJ2-7	CASSTKEGQDLYEQYF	TGTGCCAGTAGTACCAAGGAGGGACAGGACCTGTACGAGCAGTACTTC
NA	TRBV4-3	14	once	TRBJ2-5	CASSQDPRGETQYF	TGCGCCAGCAGCCAGGACCCTCGGGGGGAGACCCAGTACTTC
TRBD2	TRBV11-3	15	few	TRBJ2-1	CASSFERAGVDEQFF	TGTGCCAGCAGCTTCGAAAGAGCGGGAGTGGACGAGCAGTTCTTC
NA	TRBV29-1	14	NA	TRBJ1-1	CSAPPGRESTEAFF	TGCAGCGCACCCCCGGGACGGGAGAGCACTGAAGCTTTCTTT
NA	TRBV4-1	12	NA	TRBJ2-1	CASSQDGGEQFF	TGCGCCAGCAGCCAAGATGGCGGGGAGCAGTTCTTC
TRBD1	TRBV7-2	16	NA	TRBJ2-7	CASSFLPGQGAGEQYF	TGTGCCAGCAGCTTCCTCCCGGGACAGGGGGCGGGGGAGCAGTACTTC
NA	TRBV6-1	15	few	TRBJ2-7	CASSVQATLYYEQYF	TGTGCCAGCAGTGTACAGGCCACCCTTTACTACGAGCAGTACTTC
TRBD2	TRBV7-9	18	once	TRBJ2-2	CASSCGLAGNANTGELFF	TGTGCCAGCAGCTGCGGACTAGCGGGGAACGCGAACACCGGGGAGCTGTTTTTT
TRBD1	TRBV5-4	15	NA	TRBJ2-7	CASSLDTDREHEQYF	TGTGCCAGCAGCTTGGATACGGACAGGGAACACGAGCAGTACTTC
NA	TRBV19	15	few	TRBJ2-3	CASTDSYTSTDTQYF	TGTGCCAGTACCGACTCCTACACTAGCACAGATACGCAGTATTTT
TRBD1	TRBV18	16	NA	TRBJ2-7	CASSPPPQGATYEQYF	TGTGCCAGCTCACCCCCGCCCCAGGGGGCCACCTACGAGCAGTACTTC
TRBD1	TRBV7-2	14	NA	TRBJ2-7	CASSSGQVWYEQYF	TGTGCCAGCAGCTCTGGACAGGTGTGGTACGAGCAGTACTTC
TRBD2	TRBV4-1	18	NA	TRBJ2-7	CASSHPTSGRLPLSEQYF	TGCGCCAGCAGCCACCCGACTAGCGGGAGGCTCCCTCTCTCCGAGCAGTACTTC
NA	TRBV6-5	14	NA	TRBJ1-2	CASSYSGGALGYTF	TGTGCCAGCAGTTACTCTGGGGGGGCGCTTGGCTACACCTTC
TRBD1	TRBV27	13	NA	TRBJ1-1	CASSLCRGAEAFF	TGTGCCAGCAGTTTATGCAGGGGGGCTGAAGCTTTCTTT
TRBD1	TRBV27	13	NA	TRBJ1-1	CASSFWDSTEAFF	TGTGCCAGCAGTTTTTGGGACAGCACTGAAGCTTTCTTT
TRBD1	TRBV2	19	NA	TRBJ2-3	CASSRLGGQAPRDTDTQYF	TGTGCCAGCAGTAGACTTGGGGGACAGGCCCCGAGAGATACAGATACGCAGTATTTT
NA	TRBV4-3	13	NA	TRBJ2-7	CASSQGGGSSQYF	TGCGCCAGCAGCCAAGGCGGCGGAAGCTCCCAGTACTTC
NA	TRBV7-2	17	NA	TRBJ1-3	CASSLGGGARPGNTIYF	TGTGCCAGCAGCTTAGGGGGGGGCGCCCGCCCTGGAAACACCATATATTTT
NA	TRBV6-5	15	NA	TRBJ2-7	CASSYLGRGSREQYF	TGTGCCAGCAGTTATCTCGGCCGGGGGAGCCGCGAGCAGTACTTC
NA	TRBV10-3	15	few	TRBJ1-3	CAISRGHHSGNTIYF	TGTGCCATCAGTCGAGGACACCATTCTGGAAACACCATATATTTT
TRBD2	TRBV4-3	13	NA	TRBJ2-2	CASLAGDTGELFF	TGCGCCAGTCTAGCGGGAGACACCGGGGAGCTGTTTTTT
NA	TRBV11-2	17	NA	TRBJ1-2	CASSLDRGTGSGYGYTF	TGTGCCAGCAGCTTAGACCGAGGAACAGGGTCGGGCTATGGCTACACCTTC
NA	TRBV25-1	14	NA	TRBJ2-5	CASSTGLQGETQYF	TGTGCCAGCAGCACCGGACTTCAGGGGGAGACCCAGTACTTC
NA	TRBV5-1	11	NA	TRBJ1-1	CASTGNTEAFF	TGCGCCAGCACGGGGAACACTGAAGCTTTCTTT
TRBD1	TRBV19	17	NA	TRBJ2-6	CASRPRDRGNGANVLTF	TGTGCCAGTAGGCCCCGGGACAGGGGAAATGGGGCCAACGTCCTGACTTTC
NA	TRBV29-1	12	NA	TRBJ2-1	CSVAPVYNEQFF	TGCAGCGTTGCCCCTGTCTACAATGAGCAGTTCTTC
NA	TRBV14	16	NA	TRBJ1-1	CASSQEYGWEDTEAFF	TGTGCCAGCAGCCAAGAATACGGGTGGGAGGACACTGAAGCTTTCTTT
NA	TRBV6-1	15	once	TRBJ2-3	CASRLPGHLTDTQYF	TGTGCCAGCAGGCTCCCGGGACACCTCACAGATACGCAGTATTTT
NA	TRBV28	11	NA	TRBJ2-7	CASSNIYEQYF	TGTGCCAGCAGTAATATCTACGAGCAGTACTTC
TRBD1	TRBV29-1	18	NA	TRBJ1-2	CSVEDRDRGRKDNYGYTF	TGCAGCGTTGAAGATAGGGACAGGGGGCGCAAGGATAACTATGGCTACACCTTC
TRBD2	TRBV5-1	16	NA	TRBJ2-1	CASSLGASGSRNEQFF	TGCGCCAGCAGCTTGGGCGCTAGCGGGAGTCGAAATGAGCAGTTCTTC
NA	TRBV29-1	12	NA	TRBJ2-4	CSVVRRGNIQYF	TGCAGCGTTGTCCGGCGAGGCAACATTCAGTACTTC
NA	TRBV21-1	16	once	TRBJ1-5	CASSKARRGPNQPQHF	TGTGCCAGCAGCAAAGCGAGGAGGGGGCCGAATCAGCCCCAGCATTTT
NA	TRBV19	14	NA	TRBJ2-1	CASSRKTTVKEQFF	TGTGCCAGTAGTAGGAAGACTACGGTAAAGGAGCAGTTCTTC
NA	TRBV14	16	NA	TRBJ1-2	CASSHKAREPRRGYTF	TGTGCCAGCAGCCACAAGGCCAGGGAACCCCGGCGGGGCTACACCTTC
NA	TRBV29-1	16	NA	TRBJ1-2	CSVEVLRGNHNYGYTF	TGCAGCGTTGAAGTGTTAAGAGGGAACCATAACTATGGCTACACCTTC
TRBD2	TRBV11-2	15	few	TRBJ2-5	CASTIRLAGGETQYF	TGTGCCAGCACAATCCGGCTAGCGGGAGGGGAGACCCAGTACTTC
NA	TRBV11-2	12	NA	TRBJ2-7	CASSLVGHEQYF	TGTGCCAGCAGCTTAGTGGGCCACGAGCAGTACTTC
NA	TRBV11-2	16	NA	TRBJ2-6	CASSLAGSSGANVLTF	TGTGCCAGCAGCTTGGCGGGTAGCTCTGGGGCCAACGTCCTGACTTTC
NA	TRBV30	15	once	TRBJ2-7	CAWSVRGQRHYEQYF	TGTGCCTGGAGTGTACGCGGACAACGCCACTACGAGCAGTACTTC
NA	TRBV19	17	NA	TRBJ2-1	CASSIPPAGSSYNEQFF	TGTGCCAGTAGTATCCCCCCGGCGGGAAGCTCCTACAATGAGCAGTTCTTC
TRBD2	TRBV27	14	NA	TRBJ2-7	CASSLREARNEQYF	TGTGCCAGCAGTTTGCGGGAGGCTCGTAACGAGCAGTACTTC
NA	TRBV4-1	15	NA	TRBJ2-3	CASSQGLTNTDTQYF	TGCGCCAGCAGCCAAGGGTTGACTAACACAGATACGCAGTATTTT
NA	TRBV6-1	19	NA	TRBJ2-7	CASSGALARPAIISYEQYF	TGTGCCAGCAGTGGTGCCCTGGCCAGACCAGCGATCATCTCCTACGAGCAGTACTTC
NA	TRBV27	16	NA	TRBJ2-7	CASSLTARERSYEQYF	TGTGCCAGCAGTTTAACGGCCCGGGAGAGGTCCTACGAGCAGTACTTC
NA	TRBV7-8	21	NA	TRBJ1-5	CASSLRPSGWRESGSNQPQHF	TGTGCCAGCAGCTTAAGACCCTCCGGGTGGCGAGAGTCGGGTAGCAATCAGCCCCAGCATTTT
TRBD2	TRBV5-1	18	NA	TRBJ2-7	CASSLGVTSGSSTYEQYF	TGCGCCAGCAGCTTGGGTGTGACTAGCGGGAGCTCGACCTACGAGCAGTACTTC
TRBD2	TRBV25-1	16	NA	TRBJ2-5	CASSVSGTSGVGEQYF	TGTGCCAGCAGTGTATCCGGGACTAGCGGTGTGGGGGAGCAGTACTTC
TRBD2	TRBV11-2	16	NA	TRBJ2-3	CASSLEGSGLTGTQYF	TGTGCCAGCAGCTTAGAGGGTAGCGGGCTCACAGGTACGCAGTATTTT
TRBD1	TRBV7-8	14	once	TRBJ2-1	CASSPGQSYNEQFF	TGTGCCAGCAGCCCGGGACAGAGCTACAATGAGCAGTTCTTC
NA	TRBV11-2	11	NA	TRBJ2-5	CASSLAILRYF	TGTGCCAGCAGCTTAGCCATACTTCGGTACTTC
NA	TRBV5-8	16	NA	TRBJ2-1	CASSAILARSYNEQFF	TGTGCCAGCAGCGCCATACTAGCTCGCTCCTACAATGAGCAGTTCTTC
TRBD1	TRBV15	16	NA	TRBJ1-4	CATSPPQGATNEKLFF	TGTGCCACCAGCCCCCCACAGGGGGCAACTAATGAAAAACTGTTTTTT
TRBD1	TRBV5-1	14	NA	TRBJ2-5	CASSSYDRVETQYF	TGCGCCAGCAGCAGCTATGACAGGGTGGAGACCCAGTACTTC
TRBD2	TRBV2	20	NA	TRBJ2-1	CASSEAKGQASGRAISEQFF	TGTGCCAGCAGTGAAGCCAAGGGGCAGGCTAGCGGGAGGGCGATCAGTGAGCAGTTCTTC
TRBD1	TRBV9	16	NA	TRBJ2-1	CASSAFSGTGGNEQFF	TGTGCCAGCAGCGCATTCTCCGGGACAGGGGGGAATGAGCAGTTCTTC
NA	TRBV5-4	16	NA	TRBJ2-3	CASSSPDSGPTDTQYF	TGTGCCAGCAGCTCCCCTGATAGCGGCCCCACAGATACGCAGTATTTT
TRBD2	TRBV15	20	NA	TRBJ2-7	CATSRCDRRALLAASYEQYF	TGTGCCACCAGCAGGTGTGACAGGCGGGCTCTACTAGCGGCCTCCTACGAGCAGTACTTC